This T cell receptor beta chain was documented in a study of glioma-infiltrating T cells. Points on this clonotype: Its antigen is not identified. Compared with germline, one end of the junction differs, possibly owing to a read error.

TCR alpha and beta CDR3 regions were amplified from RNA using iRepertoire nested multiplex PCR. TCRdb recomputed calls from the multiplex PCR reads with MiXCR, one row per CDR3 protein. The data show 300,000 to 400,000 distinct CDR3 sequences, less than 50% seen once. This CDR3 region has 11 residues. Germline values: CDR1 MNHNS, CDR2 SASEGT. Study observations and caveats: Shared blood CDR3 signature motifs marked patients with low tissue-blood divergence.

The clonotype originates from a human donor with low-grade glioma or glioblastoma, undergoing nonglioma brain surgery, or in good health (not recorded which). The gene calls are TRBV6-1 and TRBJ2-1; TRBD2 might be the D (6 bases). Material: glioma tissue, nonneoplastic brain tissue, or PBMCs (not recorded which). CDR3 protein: CAGGLYNERFF. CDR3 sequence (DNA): TGTGCCGGGGGACTCTACAATGAGCGGTTCTTC.